This T cell receptor beta chain stems from a study of cytomegalovirus exposure and HLA in healthy donors. As concerns this clone: Its antigen is not identified.

The study, taken as a whole, reports: The authors confirmed in vitro that three CMV-associated chains were specific for CMV antigens. The majority of TCR sequences were rare, yet some public TCRs appeared in many donors. TCR beta chains associated with HLA were, in a later analysis, more clonally expanded than equally common others.

With 60 Vbeta and 13 Jbeta primers, the PCR was carried out. Libraries were prepared by immunoSEQ multiplex PCR; TCRdb keeps only in-frame clonotypes and omits some of them. The profile shows approximately 150,000 clones, over 65% of them singletons. Germline V gives CDR1 SEHNR, CDR2 FQNEAQ (reference sequence). The CDR3 loop spans 13 amino acids. Trimming took 4 bases from V and 4 from J; bases not matched to a gene: 2. The TCR originated in a woman in her forties in good health and CMV-seropositive. Sequencing was performed on PBMCs. The gene calls are TRBV7-9 and TRBJ2-3; 7 nucleotides agree with TRBD2. CDR3 region: CASSWGGSDTQYF. Written as DNA, the CDR3 is TGTGCCAGCAGCTGGGGGGGATCAGATACGCAGTATTTT.